These 3 T cell receptor beta chains were sequenced from one sample in a study of blood T cell repertoires in COVID-19. Assay used: immunoSEQ multiplex PCR; TCRdb lists only in-frame clones, some missing. The top ten clones hold 2.5% to 3.5% of a sample with 300,000 to 350,000 clones, about nine tenths of them seen once. The source material was peripheral blood. These receptors were collected from a woman aged 25 to 39 with COVID-19, enrolled during active disease.

The count of this clone is one. The chain carries TRBV5-4 and TRBJ1-3, with D possibly being TRBD1 (5 bases). CDR3 length equals 16 residues. Between the trimmed V and J ends, which lost 0 bases and 0 bases, there was a span of 10 bases. Germline V gene lookup returns CDR1 SGHNT and CDR2 YYREEE (reference sequence). CDR3 loop: CASSLDRPISGNTIYF. The CDR3 nucleotides read TGTGCCAGCAGCTTGGACAGGCCCATCTCTGGAAACACCATATATTTT.

The J gene is TRBJ1-2, the V gene TRBV29-1; D ambiguous. CDR1 is SQVTM, CDR2 ANQGSEA, per germline. With 6 bases removed from V and 4 bases from J, the gap between germline ends came to 9 bases. The CDR3 covers 11 residues. Here the CDR3 DNA reads TGCAGCGTCGCTTCAGGCTATGGCTACACCTTC. It yields the protein CSVASGYGYTF.

J is TRBJ1-2 and V is TRBV5-1, with TRBD1 matching 9 bases. The J segment lost 7 bases and the V segment lost 1 base, leaving 5 bases of the junction unmatched. CDR1 SGHRS and CDR2 YFSETQ come from the germline V gene. The CDR3 covers 14 residues. CDR3 amino acids: CASSLRTGESGYTF. CDR3 bases: TGCGCCAGCAGCTTGAGGACAGGGGAGAGTGGCTACACCTTC.